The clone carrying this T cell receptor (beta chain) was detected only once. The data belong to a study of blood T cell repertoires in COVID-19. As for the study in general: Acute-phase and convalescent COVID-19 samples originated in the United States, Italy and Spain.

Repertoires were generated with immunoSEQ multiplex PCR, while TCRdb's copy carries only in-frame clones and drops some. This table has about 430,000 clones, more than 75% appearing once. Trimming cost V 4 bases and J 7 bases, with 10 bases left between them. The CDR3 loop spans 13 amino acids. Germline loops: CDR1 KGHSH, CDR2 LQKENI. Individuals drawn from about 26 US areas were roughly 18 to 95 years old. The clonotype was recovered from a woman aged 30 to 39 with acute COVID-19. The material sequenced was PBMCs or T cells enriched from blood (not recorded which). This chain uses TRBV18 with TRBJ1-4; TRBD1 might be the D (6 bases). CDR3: CASSQTDSEKLFF. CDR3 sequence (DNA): TGTGCCAGCTCACAAACGGACAGTGAAAAACTGTTTTTT.